This T cell receptor beta chain was captured by sequencing in a study of CD8+ T cells in alopecia areata. V gave up 3 bases and J gave up 3 bases; unmatched junction bases: 1. The CDR3 covers 14 residues. From germline, CDR1 is SGHVS and CDR2 FNYEAQ. The sequencing template was cDNA reverse transcribed from extracted RNA. Data came from immunoSEQ multiplex PCR; TCRdb stores just in-frame clones and leaves some out. The data hold about 200,000 clones, with around three fifths observed a single time. This clone was found a few times. Its antigen is not identified. Broader study findings: It was lesional scalp, especially alopecia totalis/universalis, that showed higher clonality than normal scalp. TCRs were shared less clearly across patients than in mice, possibly for HLA-related reasons. Normal skin's resident alphabeta T cells are sequenced alongside lesional scalp T cells.

The gene calls are TRBV7-6 and TRBJ1-1; TRBD1 matches at 10 bases. The sequence was obtained from a human donor in good health. Sequenced: CD8+ T cells sorted from blood. CDR3 protein: CASSLDRGDTEAFF. The DNA of the CDR3 is TGTGCCAGCAGCTTGGACAGGGGGGACACTGAAGCTTTCTTT.